This T cell receptor (beta chain) appears in the sequencing data of a study of cytomegalovirus exposure and HLA in healthy donors. Germline V gives CDR1 KGHSH, CDR2 LQKENI. This CDR3 region has 15 residues. The trim removed 2 bases at V and 4 bases at J, leaving 6 bases unmatched. Whole-study findings and limits: TCR beta chains numbering some 160 were designated cytomegalovirus-associated. No immune exposure information besides CMV serostatus was available. One cluster of highly shared sequence variants probably arose as a sequencing artifact.

For this clone: Antigen unknown.

13 Jbeta primers and 60 Vbeta primers were used for the PCR. Clones were sequenced by immunoSEQ multiplex PCR, and TCRdb holds only the in-frame ones, with some missing. The data show tens of thousands of clones, over 60% seen once. The V call is TRBV18, the J call TRBJ1-1; 8 bases fit TRBD1. The TCR sequence derives from a female donor in good health and CMV-seronegative. Specimen: PBMCs. The CDR3, as DNA: TGTGCCAGCTCACCAAGGCAGGGGGCGAGCACTGAAGCTTTCTTT. This encodes CASSPRQGASTEAFF.